The 5 T cell receptor beta chains listed next were all sequenced from one sample in a study of T cell responses to AZD1222 COVID-19 vaccine. The data were produced by immunoSEQ multiplex PCR, yet TCRdb's version contains in-frame clones alone and is incomplete. This sample carries tens of thousands of clones, 92% of them seen once, and the ten largest clones take approximately 5.5%. The specimen was peripheral blood, collected on day 0 of AZD1222 vaccination. All receptors derive from an adult in good health.

A remark on this clone: The same CDR3 arises from other DNA sequences in this sample as well. The chain combines TRBV5-1 with TRBJ1-3; 7 bases line up with TRBD1. The CDR3 is made up of 14 amino acids. CDR1 is SGHRS and CDR2 is YFSETQ in the germline V gene. The J segment lost 2 bases and the V segment lost 4 bases, leaving 3 bases of the junction unmatched. This CDR3 is CASSQQGPGNTIYF. DNA of the CDR3: TGCGCCAGCAGCCAACAGGGGCCTGGAAACACCATATATTTT.

The rearrangement uses TRBV27 and TRBJ2-1; no firm D call. This CDR3 region has 13 residues. Germline V CDR1 and CDR2: MNHEY, SMNVEV (reference sequence). V lost 5 bases and J lost 4, with 9 bases in between. The CDR3 DNA is TGTGCCAGCAGTACCGACGGATACAATGAGCAGTTCTTC. Translation gives CASSTDGYNEQFF.

The chain has TRBV10-3 and TRBJ1-3; D is ambiguous. The CDR3 is made up of 14 amino acids. Germline values: CDR1 ENHRY, CDR2 SYGVKD. V shed 2 bases and J shed 4 bases, with 9 bases lying between them. The CDR3 region is CAISEGRQGNTIYF. The CDR3, as DNA: TGTGCCATCAGTGAGGGGCGTCAGGGAAACACCATATATTTT.

The genes are TRBV7-3 and TRBJ2-7, with D unresolved. Germline V gene lookup returns CDR1 SGHTA and CDR2 FQGTGA. The CDR3 extends over 14 amino acids. V lost 5 bases and J 4 bases, leaving 15 bases between the germline ends. As DNA, the CDR3 is TGTGCCAGCAGCCCACGTGACGGATGGTACGAGCAGTACTTC. It codes for CASSPRDGWYEQYF.

The chain uses TRBV19 and TRBJ2-3; D perhaps matches TRBD2 (6 bases). Germline V gene sequence: CDR1 LNHDA, CDR2 SQIVND (reference sequence). Trimming took off 3 bases at V and 1 base at J, with 20 bases between the two ends. This CDR3 is built from 18 residues. Here the CDR3 reads CASSIKYWRDLGTDTQYF. CDR3 in DNA: TGTGCCAGTAGTATTAAATATTGGAGGGACTTAGGCACAGATACGCAGTATTTT.